Presented here are 12 T cell receptor beta chains from one specimen sequenced in a study of cytomegalovirus exposure and HLA in healthy donors (dated by TCRdb to about 2017). Libraries were constructed by the immunoSEQ multiplex PCR assay. The multiplex PCR relied on a mix of 60 forward primers for TCR Vbeta segments and 13 reverse primers for TCR Jbeta segments. TCRdb retrieved this table from immuneACCESS and kept in-frame rearrangements only. Not all clones are present; in checked studies, unresolved V genes account for under half, and no reason is known for the remainder. The sample table lists roughly 110,000 clones, roughly 70% of them with a count of one. The top ten constitute around 15% of the sample. Sequencing was done on a sample of PBMCs. The receptors come from a woman in her forties in good health and CMV-seropositive.

This clone was detected only a few times. This rearrangement joins TRBV2 to TRBJ1-4; 7 bases agree with TRBD1. Trimming at V came to 9 bases and at J to 14 bases, leaving 18 bases not matched to a gene. This CDR3 comprises 14 residues. Germline V gives CDR1 SNHLY, CDR2 FYNNEI. The CDR3 here is CASGGGQAGLQLFF. The CDR3 coding sequence is TGTGCCAGTGGGGGAGGACAGGCTGGCTTACAGCTGTTTTTT. The variable domain in full, with the rest retrieved from reference TRBV2 and TRBJ1-4, is EPEVTQTPSHQVTQMGQEVILRCVPISNHLYFYWYRQILGQKVEFLVSFYNNEISEKSEIFDDQFSVERPDGSNFTLKIRSTKLEDSAMYFCASGGGQAGLQLFFGSGTQLSVL.

J is TRBJ2-2 and V is TRBV28, with 9 nucleotides matching TRBD1. The CDR3 covers 15 residues. J lost 6 bases, V lost 1 base, and 3 bases had no gene match. The germline V gene has CDR1 MDHEN and CDR2 SYDVKM. As DNA, the CDR3 is TGTGCCAGCAGTTTATCTGGGACAGGGCCCGGGGAGCTGTTTTTT. Translated: CASSLSGTGPGELFF.

The CDR3 nucleotides are TGTGCCAGCAGCTTGGGACTGGGCAATGAGCAGTTCTTC. Protein product: CASSLGLGNEQFF. The chain has TRBV11-3 and TRBJ2-1; possibly TRBD2 for D (6 bases). This CDR3 region has 13 residues. Trimming cost V 3 bases and J 6 bases, with 9 bases left between them. The germline V gene encodes CDR1 SGHNT and CDR2 YENEEA.

The chain carries TRBV19 and TRBJ1-1, with 7 positions matching TRBD1. V was clipped by 7 bases and J by 4 bases; unmatched bases: 15. The CDR3 runs to 16 residues. Germline CDR1 and CDR2: LNHDA and SQIVND (reference sequence). In DNA form, the CDR3 reads TGTGCCAGTAAGGGGCAGGGGGTTTATTCGGGCACTGAAGCTTTCTTT. Translation: CASKGQGVYSGTEAFF.

J is TRBJ2-3 and V is TRBV5-6; 11 nucleotides match TRBD1. The CDR3 runs 14 residues. Germline trimming cut 5 bases from V and 5 bases from J; bases unmatched to any gene: 4. CDR1 is SGHDT and CDR2 is YYEEEE in the germline V gene. CDR3 sequence: CASSSGTGGDTQYF. The CDR3 DNA reads as TGTGCCAGCAGTTCCGGGACAGGGGGAGATACGCAGTATTTT.

With respect to this clone: The sample contains more than one DNA sequence encoding this CDR3. The CDR3 DNA reads TGTGCCAGCAGCGCTACAGGGATTCAAGAGACCCAGTACTTC. As protein: CASSATGIQETQYF. The gene calls are TRBV9 and TRBJ2-5; D is possibly TRBD1 (6 bases). The V and J ends lost 3 bases and 2 bases respectively, with 11 bases between them. The CDR3 sequence is 14 residues long. The germline V gene has CDR1 SGDLS and CDR2 YYNGEE.

The rearrangement joins TRBV2 to TRBJ2-2; the match to TRBD2 covers 7 bases. This CDR3 contains 13 residues. In germline, CDR1 is SNHLY, CDR2 FYNNEI. The V segment lost 5 bases and the J segment 7 bases; nucleotides outside the gene matches: 4. CDR3 loop: CASSRLAIGELFF. The CDR3 DNA reads as TGTGCCAGCAGTAGACTAGCTATCGGGGAGCTGTTTTTT.

The chain couples TRBV30 to TRBJ1-4; TRBD1 is a possible D gene (5 bases). The ends were cut back, 0 bases at V and 12 bases at J, with 14 bases in the middle. This CDR3 comprises 13 residues. Germline V CDR1 and CDR2: GTSNPN, SVGIG (reference sequence). DNA for the CDR3: TGTGCCTGGAGTGTACAGGACCGTATGGAACTGTTTTTT. The encoded protein is CAWSVQDRMELFF.

The chain recombines TRBV25-1 with TRBJ2-7; TRBD1 matches 9 bases. J lost 3 bases, V lost 3 bases, and 6 bases had no gene match. The CDR3 spans 15 residues. Germline CDR1 reads MGHDK; CDR2 reads SYGVNS. The CDR3: CASSETGGIGYEQYF. CDR3 nucleotides: TGTGCCAGCAGTGAGACAGGGGGAATTGGCTACGAGCAGTACTTC.

The genes are TRBV7-2 and TRBJ1-2; the D gene is possibly TRBD1 (5 bases). Trimming cost V 8 bases and J 8 bases, with 18 bases left between them. CDR1 and CDR2 (germline): SGHTA, FQGNSA. This CDR3 is 13 amino acids long. The CDR3 nucleotides are TGTGCCAGCCGCCGACAGCCTTCAGAAGGCTACACCTTC. Its protein is CASRRQPSEGYTF. The whole variable domain, filled in from reference TRBV7-2 and TRBJ1-2, reads GAGVSQSPSNKVTEKGKDVELRCDPISGHTALYWYRQSLGQGLEFLIYFQGNSAPDKSGLPSDRFSAERTGGSVSTLTIQRTQQEDSAVYLCASRRQPSEGYTFGSGTRLTVV.

The CDR3 loop is CANTRQTLCEQYF. Written as DNA, the CDR3 is TGTGCCAATACTCGACAGACTCTTTGCGAGCAGTACTTC. The chain carries TRBV19 and TRBJ2-7, with a weak D call TRBD1 (5 bases). V lost 10 bases, J lost 6 bases, and 19 bases lay in between. The V gene's germline CDR1 is LNHDA and CDR2 SQIVND (reference sequence). The CDR3 has 13 amino acids.

The chain couples TRBV27 to TRBJ1-1; TRBD1 matches 11 bases. The CDR3 runs 17 residues. The germline gives CDR1 MNHEY, CDR2 SMNVEV (reference sequence). Germline trimming cut 5 bases from V and 6 bases from J; bases unmatched to any gene: 14. The CDR3 region is CASSPWGLGQGAAEAFF. For the CDR3, the DNA is TGTGCCAGCAGTCCCTGGGGACTTGGACAGGGGGCGGCTGAAGCTTTCTTT.